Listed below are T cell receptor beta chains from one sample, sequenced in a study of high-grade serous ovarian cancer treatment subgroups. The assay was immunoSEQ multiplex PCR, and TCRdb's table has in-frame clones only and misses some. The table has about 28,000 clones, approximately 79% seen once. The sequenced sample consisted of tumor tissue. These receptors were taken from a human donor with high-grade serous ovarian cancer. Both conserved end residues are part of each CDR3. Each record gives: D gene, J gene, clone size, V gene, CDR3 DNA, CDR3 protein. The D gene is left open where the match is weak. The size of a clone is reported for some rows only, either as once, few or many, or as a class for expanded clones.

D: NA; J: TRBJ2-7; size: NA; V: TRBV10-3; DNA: TGTGCCATCAGTGAAGCAACAGGGCGTCTGTACGAGCAGTACTTC; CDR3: CAISEATGRLYEQYF
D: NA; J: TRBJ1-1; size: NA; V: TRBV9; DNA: TGTGCCAGCAGCGGGTTTTATGACACTGAAGCTTTCTTT; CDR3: CASSGFYDTEAFF
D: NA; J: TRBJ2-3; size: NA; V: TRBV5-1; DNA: TGCGCCAGCAGCTTGGATGGGACTGACACAGATACGCAGTATTTT; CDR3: CASSLDGTDTDTQYF
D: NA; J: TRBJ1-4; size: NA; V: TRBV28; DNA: TGTGCCAGCATCTCGGGTATCAATGAAAAACTGTTTTTT; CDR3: CASISGINEKLFF
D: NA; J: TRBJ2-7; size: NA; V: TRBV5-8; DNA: TGTGCCAGCAGCTTGGTGGGGAGGAGCTCCTACGAGCAGTACTTC; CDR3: CASSLVGRSSYEQYF
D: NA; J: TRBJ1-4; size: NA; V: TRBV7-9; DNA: TGTGCCAGCAGCTTAGGGCAGGATAATGAAAAACTGTTTTTT; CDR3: CASSLGQDNEKLFF
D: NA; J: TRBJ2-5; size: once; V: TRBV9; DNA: TGTGCCAGCAGCGTAGAAGGGAGCGGTACCCTCCAAGAGACCCAGTACTTC; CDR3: CASSVEGSGTLQETQYF
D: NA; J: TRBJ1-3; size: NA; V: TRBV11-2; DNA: TGTGCCAGCAACCCTAGCCCCTTCTGGGGTGGAAACACCATATATTTT; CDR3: CASNPSPFWGGNTIYF
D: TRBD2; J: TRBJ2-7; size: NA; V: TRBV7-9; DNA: TGTGCCAGCAGCTACGGACTAGCGGCGGGCGAGCAGTACTTC; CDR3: CASSYGLAAGEQYF
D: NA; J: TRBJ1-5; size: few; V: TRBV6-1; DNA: TGTGCCAGCAGAGACGATCAGCCCCAGCATTTT; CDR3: CASRDDQPQHF
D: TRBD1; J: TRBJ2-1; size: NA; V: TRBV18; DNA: TGTGCCAGCTCACCGGGGACAGGTTTCTACAATGAGCAGTTCTTC; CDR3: CASSPGTGFYNEQFF
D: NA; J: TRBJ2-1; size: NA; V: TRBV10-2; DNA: TGCGCCAGCAGTGGTCTCCGCTCCTACAATGAGCAGTTCTTC; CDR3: CASSGLRSYNEQFF
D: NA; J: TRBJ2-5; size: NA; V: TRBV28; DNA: TGTGCCAGCAGTTTAGGTCGCGGTGGGGCTCAAGAGACCCAGTACTTC; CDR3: CASSLGRGGAQETQYF
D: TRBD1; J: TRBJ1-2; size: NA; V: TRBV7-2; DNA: TGTGCCAGTTCACTCGGGACAGACTATGGCTACACCTTC; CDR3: CASSLGTDYGYTF
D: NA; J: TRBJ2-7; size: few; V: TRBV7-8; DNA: TGTGCCAGCAGCCCCCACATAACGCCCTACGAGCAGTACTTC; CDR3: CASSPHITPYEQYF
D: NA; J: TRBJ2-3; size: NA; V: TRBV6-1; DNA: TGTGCCAGCAGTGAACGGATAGGGGTAGATACGCAGTATTTT; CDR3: CASSERIGVDTQYF
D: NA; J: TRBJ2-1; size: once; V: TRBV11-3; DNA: TGTGCCAGCAGCTTTGGACCGGCCTACAATGAGCAGTTCTTC; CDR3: CASSFGPAYNEQFF
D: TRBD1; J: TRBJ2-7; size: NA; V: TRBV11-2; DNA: TGTGCCAGCAGCCCTATCAACAGGGGGCGCCGGATAACTTACGAGCAGTACTTC; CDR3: CASSPINRGRRITYEQYF
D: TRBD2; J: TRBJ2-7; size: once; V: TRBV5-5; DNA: TGTGCCAGCAGCTTTACCAGCGGGAAGAACTACGAGCAGTACTTC; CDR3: CASSFTSGKNYEQYF
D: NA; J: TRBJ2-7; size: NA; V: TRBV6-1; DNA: TGTGCCAGCAGGGGAGCAGGAGCGTCTTACTACGAGCAGTACTTC; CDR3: CASRGAGASYYEQYF
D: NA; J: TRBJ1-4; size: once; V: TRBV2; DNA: TGTGCCAGCAGTTGGACGCTCAGGGGCCTTGCAACTAATGAAAAACTGTTTTTT; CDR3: CASSWTLRGLATNEKLFF
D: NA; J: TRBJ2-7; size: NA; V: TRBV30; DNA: TGTGCCTGGAGTGTAACCATATCCTACGAGCAGTACTTC; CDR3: CAWSVTISYEQYF
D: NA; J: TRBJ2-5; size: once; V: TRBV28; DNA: TGTGCCAGCAGTCCACCCTCCGTGGATGGGGAAGAGACCCAGTACTTC; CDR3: CASSPPSVDGEETQYF
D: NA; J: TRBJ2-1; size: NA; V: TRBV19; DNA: TGTGCCAGTAGTATAGGTTTGGACTTCTCTTACAATGAGCAGTTCTTC; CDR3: CASSIGLDFSYNEQFF
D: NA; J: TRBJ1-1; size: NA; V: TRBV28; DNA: TGTGCCAGCAGTTCGGACGGGCCTGAAGCTTTCTTT; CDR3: CASSSDGPEAFF
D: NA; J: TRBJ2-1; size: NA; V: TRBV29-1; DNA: TGCAGCGTTGTTTTGGCCAGGGACTATGAGCAGTTCTTC; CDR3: CSVVLARDYEQFF
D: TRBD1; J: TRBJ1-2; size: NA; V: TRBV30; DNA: TGTGCCTGGAGAGGCACAGGGGGCGGGTGGTCCTATGGCTACACCTTC; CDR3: CAWRGTGGGWSYGYTF
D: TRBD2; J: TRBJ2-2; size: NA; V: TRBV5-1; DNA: TGCGCCAGCAGCTCCTACGGACTAGCGGGAGTGGGAACCGGGGAGCTGTTTTTT; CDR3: CASSSYGLAGVGTGELFF
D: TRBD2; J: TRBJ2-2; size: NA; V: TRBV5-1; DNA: TGCGCCAGCAGCTTGTTCCCACTTAGCGGGACCACCGGGGAGCTGTTTTTT; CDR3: CASSLFPLSGTTGELFF
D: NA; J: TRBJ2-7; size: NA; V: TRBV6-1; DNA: TGTGCCAGCAGTGAAGTCTATTCCTACGAGCAGTACTTC; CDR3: CASSEVYSYEQYF
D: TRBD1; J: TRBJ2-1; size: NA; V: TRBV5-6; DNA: TGTGCCAGCAGCTTGGCCGGGACAGGGTCAAGTGAGCAGTTCTTC; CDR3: CASSLAGTGSSEQFF
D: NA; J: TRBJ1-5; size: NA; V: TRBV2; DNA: TGTGCCAGCAGCAAGACGACAGCGGAGAATCAGCCCCAGCATTTT; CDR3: CASSKTTAENQPQHF
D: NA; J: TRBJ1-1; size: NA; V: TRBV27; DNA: TGTGCCAGCAGTTCCCTAAAACGACGGGTGGGCACTGAAGCTTTCTTT; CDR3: CASSSLKRRVGTEAFF
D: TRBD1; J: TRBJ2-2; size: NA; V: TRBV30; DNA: TGTGCCTGTGATTCGGACAGGGGAATGTCCGGGGAGCTGTTTTTT; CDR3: CACDSDRGMSGELFF
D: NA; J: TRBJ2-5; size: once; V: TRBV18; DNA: TGTGCCAGCTCACCATCCCAGGGCCGCCAAGAGACCCAGTACTTC; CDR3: CASSPSQGRQETQYF
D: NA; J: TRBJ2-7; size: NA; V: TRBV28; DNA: TGTGCCAGCACCCTGGCGGGGCCCTACGAGCAGTACTTC; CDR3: CASTLAGPYEQYF
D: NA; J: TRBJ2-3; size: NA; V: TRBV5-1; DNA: TGCGCCAGCAGCCCCACAGGGTTTCCCCCTCTTAGCACAGATACGCAGTATTTT; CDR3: CASSPTGFPPLSTDTQYF
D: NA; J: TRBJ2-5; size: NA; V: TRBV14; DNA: TGTGCCAGCAGCCAAACTAGCATCCAAGAGACCCAGTACTTC; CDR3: CASSQTSIQETQYF
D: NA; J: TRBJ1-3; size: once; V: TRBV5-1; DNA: TGCGCCAGCAGCTCTACAGGGACTGGAAACACCATATATTTT; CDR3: CASSSTGTGNTIYF
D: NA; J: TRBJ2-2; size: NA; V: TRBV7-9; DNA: TGTGCCAGCAGCCCCGGGGCTCCGAACACCGGGGAGCTGTTTTTT; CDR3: CASSPGAPNTGELFF
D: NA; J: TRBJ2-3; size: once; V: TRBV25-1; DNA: TGTGCCAGCAGTGAGGCGGGGGCAGGCGGCACAGATACGCAGTATTTT; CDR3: CASSEAGAGGTDTQYF
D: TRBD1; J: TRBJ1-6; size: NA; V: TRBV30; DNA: TGTGCCTGGGACAGGGGCCTGAGACTGGGAGGGGCAAAGAATTCACCCCTCCACTTT; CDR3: CAWDRGLRLGGAKNSPLHF
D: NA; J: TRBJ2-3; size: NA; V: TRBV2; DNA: TGTGCCAGCAGTGGAGAGGCCACAGATACGCAGTATTTT; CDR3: CASSGEATDTQYF
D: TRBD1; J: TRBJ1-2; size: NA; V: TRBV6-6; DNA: TGTGCCAGCCAGTCCCGGGACAGGGAGGATGGCTATGGCTACACCTTC; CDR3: CASQSRDREDGYGYTF
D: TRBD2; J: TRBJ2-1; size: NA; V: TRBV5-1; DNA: TGCGCCAGCAGCCTCCTAGCGGGACTGAACCATGAGCAGTTCTTC; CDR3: CASSLLAGLNHEQFF
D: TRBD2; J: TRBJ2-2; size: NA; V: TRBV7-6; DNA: TGTGCCAGCAGCTTAAAGCTAGCGGGAGGACCCGCGAACACCGGGGAGCTGTTTTTT; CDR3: CASSLKLAGGPANTGELFF
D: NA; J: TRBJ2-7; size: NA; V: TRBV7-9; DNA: TGTGCCAGCAGCCCGGGGCAGGGTGACTCCTACGAGCAGTACTTC; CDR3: CASSPGQGDSYEQYF
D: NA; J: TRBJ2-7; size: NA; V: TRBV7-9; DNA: TGTGCCAGCAGCTTAAACAGCTACGAGCAGTACTTC; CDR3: CASSLNSYEQYF
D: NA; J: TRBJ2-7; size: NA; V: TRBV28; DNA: TGTGCCAGCAGTTTGGACCTAAGGCAGTACTTC; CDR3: CASSLDLRQYF
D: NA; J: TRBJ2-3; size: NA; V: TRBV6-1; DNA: TGTGCCAGCAGTGAAAGCGCTAGCGAGTTTTCAGATACGCAGTATTTT; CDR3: CASSESASEFSDTQYF
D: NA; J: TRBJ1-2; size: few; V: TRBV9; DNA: TGTGCCAGCAGCGTAGTCCCGTCGGACCCCTATGGCTACACCTTC; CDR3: CASSVVPSDPYGYTF
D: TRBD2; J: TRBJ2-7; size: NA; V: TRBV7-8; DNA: TGTGCCAGCAGCTTAGAGCCGGGACTAGCGGGCTACGAGCAGTACTTC; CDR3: CASSLEPGLAGYEQYF
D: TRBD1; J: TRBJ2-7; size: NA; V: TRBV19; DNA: TGTGCCAGTAGTCCCTACCATCGGACAGGGCAGTACGAGCAGTACTTC; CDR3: CASSPYHRTGQYEQYF
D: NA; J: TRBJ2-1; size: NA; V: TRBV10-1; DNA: TGCGCCAGCAGTGAGGGGGGTCAGATCAATGAGCAGTTCTTC; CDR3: CASSEGGQINEQFF
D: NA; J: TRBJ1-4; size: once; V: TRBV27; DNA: TGTGCCAGCAGCCTAATTTGGACGAGGAATGAAAAACTGTTTTTT; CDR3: CASSLIWTRNEKLFF
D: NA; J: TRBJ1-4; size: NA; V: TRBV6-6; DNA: TGTGCCAGCAGGTCTGAGCTGCTGGCTAATGAAAAACTGTTTTTT; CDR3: CASRSELLANEKLFF
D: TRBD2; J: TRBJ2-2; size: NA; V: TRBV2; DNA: TGTGCCAGCAGGGGGGGACTAGCAGCCGGGGAGCTGTTTTTT; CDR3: CASRGGLAAGELFF